This T cell receptor beta chain came from a study of blood T cell repertoires in COVID-19. Only one count was recorded for this clone. The germline V and J ends were trimmed by 6 bases and 2 bases, with 11 bases remaining between them. The CDR3 covers 13 residues. Here immunoSEQ multiplex PCR was the method, and the copy in TCRdb shows in-frame clones only, minus some. The repertoire has some 230,000 clones, just under 85% of them found once; the top ten carry 1.3%. The source material was PBMCs or T cells enriched from blood (not recorded which). This clonotype was sampled from a woman aged 40 to 49 with acute COVID-19. The V and J genes are TRBV12-3 or TRBV12-4 and TRBJ2-7; D might be TRBD1 (5 bases). In DNA form, the CDR3 reads TGTGCCAGCAGCTCCTTAGGGGCCTACGAGCAGTACTTC. Translation: CASSSLGAYEQYF.